Listed below are T cell receptor beta chains from one sample, sequenced in a study of circulating and synovial CD4+ cells in juvenile arthritis. Using immunoSEQ multiplex PCR, the repertoire was profiled, and TCRdb retains in-frame clones only, with some absent. The sample shows about 35,000 clones, 90% to 95% of them seen only once. The sample was CD4+ T cells from blood. The receptors were gathered from a human donor with juvenile idiopathic arthritis. Both conserved end residues are part of each CDR3. The D gene is left open where the match is weak. Not every row has a clone size; where given, it reads once, few, many or a size class.

v_call,clone_size,j_call,d_call,cdr3_nt,cdr3_aa
TRBV7-9,-,TRBJ2-7,-,TGTGCCAGCAGCTTAGTACCAGGGGATATGTACGAGCAGTACTTC,CASSLVPGDMYEQYF
TRBV19,-,TRBJ2-3,TRBD2,TGTGCCAGTAGTATAGGGGGACTATCAAAGGATGCGCAGTATTTT,CASSIGGLSKDAQYF
TRBV18,once,TRBJ1-2,-,TGTGCCAGCTCACCAAGTACAGGCGGGGTTTATGGCTACACCTTC,CASSPSTGGVYGYTF
TRBV10-2,-,TRBJ2-3,-,TGCGCCAGCAGTGAGGCATCCCGGAGCACAGATACGCAGTATTTT,CASSEASRSTDTQYF
TRBV7-9,-,TRBJ2-7,-,TGTGCCAGCAGCTTACCCCGACAGCACGAGCAGTACTTC,CASSLPRQHEQYF
TRBV2,-,TRBJ1-5,TRBD1,TGTGCCAGCAGTGGTGACAGGGGGATCAATTATAGCAATCAGCCCCAGCATTTT,CASSGDRGINYSNQPQHF
TRBV18,-,TRBJ2-7,TRBD2,TGTGCCAGCTCACCATTGGCTAGCGGGGGGGATCGGTACGAGCAGTACTTC,CASSPLASGGDRYEQYF
TRBV5-6,-,TRBJ1-2,TRBD1,TGTGCCAGCAGCCCCGGGACAGAGTATGGCTACACCTTC,CASSPGTEYGYTF
TRBV4-1,-,TRBJ2-7,-,TGCGCCAGCAGCCAAGGGTCGGGCTCCTACGAGCAGTACTTC,CASSQGSGSYEQYF
TRBV11-2,-,TRBJ2-3,-,TGTGCCAGCAGCCCTCGGTTGGCGGGGGCGGGCGATACGCAGTATTTT,CASSPRLAGAGDTQYF
TRBV6-5,-,TRBJ1-1,-,TGTGCCAGCAGTTACGCCTGGGAGGAGGGTGAAGCTTTCTTT,CASSYAWEEGEAFF
TRBV7-6,-,TRBJ2-1,TRBD1,TGTGCCAGCAGCCGGACAGGGGATCGGGTCAATGAGCAGTTCTTC,CASSRTGDRVNEQFF
TRBV10-1,-,TRBJ2-2,-,TGCGCCAGCAGCCCTAGTTTGCCCGGGGAGCTGTTTTTT,CASSPSLPGELFF
TRBV19,-,TRBJ2-7,-,TGTGCCAGTAGTATAGAGGAGGGTCCCTACGAGCAGTACTTC,CASSIEEGPYEQYF
TRBV19,-,TRBJ2-5,TRBD1,TGTGCCAGTAGTTCGCAGGGGGCGCGAGAGACCCAGTACTTC,CASSSQGARETQYF
TRBV28,once,TRBJ1-1,TRBD1,TGTGCCAGCAGTTCCCAGGGGGGACGGGGAGCTTTCTTT,CASSSQGGRGAFF
TRBV6-6,-,TRBJ1-4,TRBD1,TGTGCCAGCAGTTATCCCGGTGGGAAGGGGGCTGAAAAACTGTTTTTT,CASSYPGGKGAEKLFF
TRBV4-1,-,TRBJ2-3,-,TGCGCCAGCAGCCAAGATCTGATCAGGGGTTCAGATACGCAGTATTTT,CASSQDLIRGSDTQYF
TRBV6-5,once,TRBJ2-7,-,TGTGCCAGCAGTTACCTCACAGGGCGGTACGAGCAGTACTTC,CASSYLTGRYEQYF
TRBV28,-,TRBJ2-7,TRBD1,TGTGCCAGCAGTGGTGACAGGGCACGATCCTACGAGCAGTACTTC,CASSGDRARSYEQYF
TRBV7-8,once,TRBJ2-5,-,TGTGCCAGCAGCTTAGCAGGGGTAGAGACCCAGTACTTC,CASSLAGVETQYF
TRBV29-1,-,TRBJ1-2,TRBD1,TGCAGCGTTGAAGGGGGGACAGGCTATGGCTACACCTTC,CSVEGGTGYGYTF
TRBV19,once,TRBJ1-2,-,TGTGCCAGTAGTATAGCGGCAGGGATGCCCTCTGGCTACACCTTC,CASSIAAGMPSGYTF
TRBV7-9,-,TRBJ1-1,TRBD1,TGTGCCAGCAGCTTAGCCAGGGGGATGAACACTGAAGCTTTCTTT,CASSLARGMNTEAFF
TRBV6-1,-,TRBJ1-6,TRBD1,TGTGCCAGCAGTGGGTGGGACAGAAGCTCCTATAATTCCCCCCTCCACTTT,CASSGWDRSSYNSPLHF
TRBV6-1,-,TRBJ2-7,-,TGTGCCAGCAGTGGACGACAGGTTTCCTACGAGCAGTACTTC,CASSGRQVSYEQYF
TRBV6-5,-,TRBJ2-3,-,TGTGCCAGCACCATCGGCGGGGTAGGCACAGATACGCAGTATTTT,CASTIGGVGTDTQYF
TRBV6-5,-,TRBJ2-7,TRBD1,TGTGCCAGCAGTCCACGGACAGGGACCTACGAGCAGTACTTC,CASSPRTGTYEQYF
TRBV2,-,TRBJ2-1,TRBD2,TGTGCCAGCAGTGAACAGAGCGGGGGTACAAATGAGCAGTTCTTC,CASSEQSGGTNEQFF
TRBV28,-,TRBJ2-2,-,TGTGCCAGCAGTCCTCTTGAGGCCGGGGAGCTGTTTTTT,CASSPLEAGELFF
TRBV19,few,TRBJ2-7,TRBD2,TGTGCCAGTAGTAGGGGACTAGCGGCGTACGAGCAGTACTTC,CASSRGLAAYEQYF
TRBV18,-,TRBJ2-6,-,TGTGCCAGCTCACCTCGCGATGGGCCGGCGGGGGCCAACGTCCTGACTTTC,CASSPRDGPAGANVLTF
TRBV30,-,TRBJ1-3,-,TGTGCCTGGAGTGTACAGTTGTTCTCTGGAAACACCATATATTTT,CAWSVQLFSGNTIYF
TRBV19,-,TRBJ2-1,TRBD1,TGTGCCAGTAGTAACAGGGGGAATGAGCAGTTCTTC,CASSNRGNEQFF
TRBV18,-,TRBJ2-3,-,TGTGCCAGCTCACCATCCGTCAGAACAGATACGCAGTATTTT,CASSPSVRTDTQYF
TRBV18,few,TRBJ2-3,-,TGTGCCAGCTCACCCCCCTCCACAGATACGCAGTATTTT,CASSPPSTDTQYF
TRBV6-4,once,TRBJ2-1,-,TGTGCCAGCAGTGATAAGACGCGGGGCACATACAATGAGCAGTTCTTC,CASSDKTRGTYNEQFF
TRBV6-1,-,TRBJ2-7,TRBD1,TGTGCCAGCAGGGCGACAGGGGGCTACGAGCAGTACTTC,CASRATGGYEQYF
TRBV4-3,-,TRBJ1-1,TRBD1,TGCGCCAGCAGCCAAACCGGACAGGGCTACACTGAAGCTTTCTTT,CASSQTGQGYTEAFF
TRBV6-1,-,TRBJ2-5,TRBD2,TGTGCCAGCAGGGATCCTAGCGGGAGTCTGGAGACCCAGTACTTC,CASRDPSGSLETQYF
TRBV6-5,-,TRBJ2-5,-,TGTGCCAGCAGTTACTCAACTGGAGAGACCCAGTACTTC,CASSYSTGETQYF
TRBV25-1,-,TRBJ2-3,TRBD2,TGTGCCAGCAGTGATAAGACTCCAGCGGGGGGCCTCACAGATACGCAGTATTTT,CASSDKTPAGGLTDTQYF
TRBV5-4,-,TRBJ1-3,-,TGTGCCAGCAGCGGGACACTCTCTGGAAACACCATATATTTT,CASSGTLSGNTIYF